This record looks at one T cell receptor beta chain sequence and its context. Assay: immunoSEQ multiplex PCR; the TCRdb copy retains only in-frame clones and omits some. The sample holds 640,000 or so clones; about three quarters are singletons and the top ten take under 2%. V shed 4 bases and J shed 6 bases, with 15 bases lying between them. The CDR3 sequence is 14 residues long. In germline, CDR1 is SGHTA, CDR2 FQGNSA. This sample was included in a study of shared clonotypes between healthy human individuals. The receptor was derived from a woman in her twenties or thirties in good health. V usage is TRBV7-2 and J usage is TRBJ1-2; D unresolved. Input material: memory CD4+ T cells sorted from blood. The sample's subset: CD45RA-negative fraction. The CDR3 region is CASSSPGPLNGYTF. CDR3 in DNA: TGTGCCAGCAGCTCTCCAGGCCCCCTAAATGGCTACACCTTC.